The 19 T cell receptor beta chains reported below all come from one sample, sequenced in a study of blood T cell repertoires in COVID-19. Profiled with immunoSEQ multiplex PCR; TCRdb holds only in-frame clones, not every one. This sample has about 240,000 clones; around 85% occur once, and the top ten carry just over 3%. Sequenced sample: peripheral blood. These receptor sequences come from a young woman who had recovered from COVID-19.

The CDR3 DNA sequence: TGCGCCAGCAGCCAAGTGCAGGGGGCTTTCTATGGCTACACCTTC. Translating it yields CASSQVQGAFYGYTF. This chain joins TRBV4-1 and TRBJ1-2, with 8 bases fitting TRBD1. V shed 1 base and J 4 bases; nucleotides not matched to a gene: 5. The CDR3 runs to 15 residues. Per germline, CDR1 MGHRA and CDR2 YSYEKL.

A single count supports this clone. The rearrangement links TRBV5-6 to TRBJ2-5; no clear D gene. V was clipped by 4 bases and J by 5 bases, with 12 bases between them. The CDR3 loop spans 13 amino acids. Per the germline V gene, CDR1 is SGHDT and CDR2 is YYEEEE. In DNA, the CDR3 is TGTGCCAGCAGCCTACGTCTGCGGGAGACCCAGTACTTC. It translates to CASSLRLRETQYF.

The chain employs TRBV2 and TRBJ1-1; no definite D call. There are 14 residues in the CDR3. The V and J ends lost 5 bases and 0 bases respectively, with 10 bases between them. The V gene's germline CDR1 is SNHLY and CDR2 FYNNEI. The CDR3 spells CASSRTILNTEAFF. For the CDR3, the DNA is TGTGCCAGCAGTCGAACAATCCTGAACACTGAAGCTTTCTTT.

The J gene is TRBJ2-3, the V gene TRBV5-4; 10 positions match TRBD2. Germline V gene lookup returns CDR1 SGHNT and CDR2 YYREEE (reference sequence). V dropped 4 bases and J dropped 3; count of bases not matched to a gene: 8. The CDR3 length is 16 residues. The CDR3 nucleotides read TGTGCCAGCAGCCCGTCAGCGGGGGGGGAGACAGATACGCAGTATTTT. This codes for CASSPSAGGETDTQYF.

DNA for the CDR3: TGTGCCAGCAGCTTAGGTACTGGGGCGAGCTCCTACAATGAGCAGTTCTTC. Translating it yields CASSLGTGASSYNEQFF. The chain couples TRBV13 to TRBJ2-1; TRBD1 is a possible D gene (5 bases). CDR1 is PRHDT, CDR2 FYEKMQ, per germline (reference sequence). Trimming removed 0 bases at V and 0 bases at J, with 12 bases between. The CDR3 runs to 17 residues.

The V call is TRBV7-2, the J call TRBJ1-2; a weak D match, TRBD1 (5 bases). Between the trimmed V and J ends, which lost 4 bases and 2 bases, there was a span of 11 bases. Germline assignment: CDR1 SGHTA and CDR2 FQGNSA. The CDR3 has 14 residues. CDR3 coding DNA: TGTGCCAGCAGCTGGACGACAGTCAACTATGGCTACACCTTC. It yields the protein CASSWTTVNYGYTF. The entire variable domain, with the rest obtained from reference TRBV7-2 and TRBJ1-2, is as follows: GAGVSQSPSNKVTEKGKDVELRCDPISGHTALYWYRQSLGQGLEFLIYFQGNSAPDKSGLPSDRFSAERTGGSVSTLTIQRTQQEDSAVYLCASSWTTVNYGYTFGSGTRLTVV.

This chain connects TRBV6-5 to TRBJ1-5; TRBD1 is a possible D gene (6 bases). The CDR3 has 15 residues. Germline V gene data show CDR1 as MNHEY and CDR2 as SVGAGI. V gave up 6 bases and J gave up 6 bases, with 18 bases separating them. CDR3 region: CASSGPTTGFQPQHF. The CDR3 bases are TGTGCCAGCAGCGGCCCTACTACAGGGTTTCAGCCCCAGCATTTT.

The chain links TRBV19 to TRBJ2-3, with TRBD2 matching over 7 bases. The length of the CDR3 is 14 residues. Trimming cost V 5 bases and J 1 base; bases outside gene matches: 3. Germline CDR1 reads LNHDA; CDR2 reads SQIVND (reference sequence). CDR3 region: CASSRLAGTDTQYF. The CDR3 DNA reads TGTGCCAGTAGTCGGCTAGCGGGCACAGATACGCAGTATTTT.

The chain couples TRBV5-1 to TRBJ1-1; 8 bases fit TRBD1. The CDR3 has 15 residues. V lost 2 bases, J lost 7 bases, and 10 bases stayed unmatched. Per the germline V gene, CDR1 is SGHRS and CDR2 is YFSETQ. The CDR3 loop is CASSLIGQGSVEAFF. For the CDR3, the DNA is TGCGCCAGCAGCTTAATCGGACAGGGTTCGGTTGAAGCTTTCTTT.

This chain links TRBV7-8 with TRBJ1-1; 8 positions match TRBD1. Trimming cost V 5 bases and J 5 bases; bases outside gene matches: 7. Germline values: CDR1 SGHVS, CDR2 FQNEAQ. The CDR3 runs 14 residues. CDR3 amino acids: CASSHTGGETEAFF. The CDR3 coding sequence is TGTGCCAGCAGCCACACAGGGGGAGAGACTGAAGCTTTCTTT. The full variable domain, with the rest looked up from reference TRBV7-8 and TRBJ1-1, is GAGVSQSPRYKVAKRGQDVALRCDPISGHVSLFWYQQALGQGPEFLTYFQNEAQLDKSGLPSDRFFAERPEGSVSTLKIQRTQQEDSAVYLCASSHTGGETEAFFGQGTRLTVV.

The rearrangement uses TRBV11-2 and TRBJ2-2, with a tentative D call TRBD1 (6 bases). Trimming pared 1 base from V and 1 base from J, leaving 7 bases between. CDR1 is SGHAT, CDR2 FQNNGV, per germline. The CDR3 is made up of 15 amino acids. The DNA for the CDR3 is TGTGCCAGCAGCTTAGGGGGGCGGAACACCGGGGAGCTGTTTTTT. Its translation: CASSLGGRNTGELFF.

V is TRBV2 and J is TRBJ2-1; weak D call: TRBD1 (6 bases). From germline, CDR1 is SNHLY and CDR2 FYNNEI. This CDR3 spans 16 amino acids. With 3 bases removed from V and 4 bases from J, the gap between germline ends came to 16 bases. CDR3 residues: CASSDSRTVTYNEQFF. Written as DNA, the CDR3 is TGTGCCAGCAGTGACTCCCGGACAGTTACTTACAATGAGCAGTTCTTC.

The V call is TRBV19, the J call TRBJ2-5; 8 bases match TRBD1. CDR1 LNHDA and CDR2 SQIVND come from the germline V gene (reference sequence). J gave up 4 bases and V 7 bases, and 14 bases lay outside the gene matches. The CDR3 extends over 16 amino acids. The CDR3 sequence: CASTLNAGQAGETQYF. The CDR3 bases are TGTGCCAGTACGCTAAACGCGGGACAGGCAGGAGAGACCCAGTACTTC.

The chain has TRBV5-1 and TRBJ1-4; TRBD1 might be the D (5 bases). This CDR3 comprises 16 residues. Trimming pared 4 bases from V and 0 bases from J, leaving 13 bases between. CDR1 and CDR2 (germline): SGHRS, YFSETQ. CDR3 region: CASSLYLQATNEKLFF. The CDR3, as DNA: TGCGCCAGCAGCCTCTACCTACAGGCAACTAATGAAAAACTGTTTTTT.

CDR3 in DNA: TGTGCCGGTTCCTTTAGCTCTGGAAACACCATATATTTT. It translates to CAGSFSSGNTIYF. The chain joins TRBV12-3 or TRBV12-4 to TRBJ1-3; D remains unclear. Trimming took 11 bases from V and 0 from J, leaving 11 bases between them. The CDR3 loop spans 13 amino acids.

CDR3 amino acids: CASSLASETQYF. The CDR3 DNA follows: TGTGCCAGCAGCTTAGCGTCGGAGACCCAGTACTTC. The rearrangement uses TRBV7-9 and TRBJ2-5; no clear D gene. V lost 0 bases and J 5 bases, leaving 4 bases between the germline ends. Germline-derived CDR1 and CDR2 are SEHNR and FQNEAQ (reference sequence). This CDR3 comprises 12 residues.

The CDR3 is CASIGTGPYEQYF. CDR3 bases: TGTGCCAGCATCGGGACAGGGCCTTACGAGCAGTACTTC. The chain combines TRBV27 with TRBJ2-7, with 9 bases aligning to TRBD1. Per germline, CDR1 MNHEY and CDR2 SMNVEV (reference sequence). With V trimmed by 7 bases and J by 4 bases, 5 bases remained unmatched. This CDR3 comprises 13 residues.

Written as DNA, the CDR3 is TGTGCCAGCAGTCCCGGGACAGCCTCAGTAGCTTTCTTT. This translates into CASSPGTASVAFF. The chain couples TRBV27 to TRBJ1-1, with 7 positions matching TRBD1. Looked up from germline, CDR1 is MNHEY and CDR2 is SMNVEV (reference sequence). This CDR3 has 13 residues. V lost 5 bases to trimming and J lost 10 bases; unmatched junction nucleotides: 10.

V is TRBV11-2 and J is TRBJ2-1, with a tentative D call TRBD1 (6 bases). V dropped 2 bases and J dropped 1 base, with 9 bases sitting between them. Germline CDR1 and CDR2: SGHAT and FQNNGV. The CDR3 is 15 residues long. This chain's CDR3 is CASSLFQGSYNEQFF. The CDR3 bases are TGTGCCAGCAGCTTATTTCAGGGGTCCTACAATGAGCAGTTCTTC.